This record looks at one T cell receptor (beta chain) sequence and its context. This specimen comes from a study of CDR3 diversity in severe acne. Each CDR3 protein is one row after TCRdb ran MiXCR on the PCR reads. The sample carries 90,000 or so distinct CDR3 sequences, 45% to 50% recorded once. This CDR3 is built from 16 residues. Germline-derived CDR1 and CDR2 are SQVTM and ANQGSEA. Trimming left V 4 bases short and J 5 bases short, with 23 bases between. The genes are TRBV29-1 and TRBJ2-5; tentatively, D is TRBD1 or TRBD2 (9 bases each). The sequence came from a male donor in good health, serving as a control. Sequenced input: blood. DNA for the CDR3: TGCAGCGTTGGGACAGGGGTTGCGGGAGGGTACGAGACCCAGTACTTC. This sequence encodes CSVGTGVAGGYETQYF.